This T cell receptor (beta chain) emerged from a study of T-cell reconstitution after alpha-beta-depleted transplantation in children. General study results and limits: Once a year had passed after transplant, T-cell counts and diversity came mostly from newly produced T cells. Surviving recipient T cells and intrathymic progenitors accounted for some patients' high TCRbeta diversity at day 60.

Comments on this clonotype: Antigen unknown.

The CDR3 consists of 16 residues. V lost 3 bases and J lost 3, with 17 bases in between. CDR1 is SGHTA, CDR2 FQGNSA, per germline. Unique molecular identifiers featured in how the TCRbeta library was prepared. TCRdb reprocessed the PCR reads with MiXCR, giving one entry per CDR3 protein. The sample holds tens of thousands of distinct CDR3 sequences, 15% to 17% seen once. The sequence derives from a male patient between 2 and 10 years old who had a stem cell transplant for acute lymphoblastic leukemia, so the T cells may come from the graft donor. This chain uses TRBV7-2 with TRBJ1-2, with D perhaps matching TRBD1 (6 bases). The sample was PBMCs, mostly from graft donor cells, taken 180 days after TCRalphabeta/CD19-depleted stem cell transplant. The CDR3 sequence is CASSFRPRGLDYGYTF. CDR3 in DNA: TGTGCCAGCAGCTTCCGCCCCCGGGGGCTAGACTATGGCTACACCTTC.